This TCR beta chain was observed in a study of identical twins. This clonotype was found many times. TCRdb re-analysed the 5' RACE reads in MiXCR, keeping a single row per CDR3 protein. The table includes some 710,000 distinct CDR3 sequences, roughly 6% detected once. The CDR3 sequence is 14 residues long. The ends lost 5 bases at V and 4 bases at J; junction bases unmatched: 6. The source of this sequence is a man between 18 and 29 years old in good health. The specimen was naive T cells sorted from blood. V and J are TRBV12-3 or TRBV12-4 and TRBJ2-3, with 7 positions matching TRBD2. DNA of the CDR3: TGTGCCAGCAGTGCTAGCGGCACCTCAGATACGCAGTATTTT. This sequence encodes CASSASGTSDTQYF.